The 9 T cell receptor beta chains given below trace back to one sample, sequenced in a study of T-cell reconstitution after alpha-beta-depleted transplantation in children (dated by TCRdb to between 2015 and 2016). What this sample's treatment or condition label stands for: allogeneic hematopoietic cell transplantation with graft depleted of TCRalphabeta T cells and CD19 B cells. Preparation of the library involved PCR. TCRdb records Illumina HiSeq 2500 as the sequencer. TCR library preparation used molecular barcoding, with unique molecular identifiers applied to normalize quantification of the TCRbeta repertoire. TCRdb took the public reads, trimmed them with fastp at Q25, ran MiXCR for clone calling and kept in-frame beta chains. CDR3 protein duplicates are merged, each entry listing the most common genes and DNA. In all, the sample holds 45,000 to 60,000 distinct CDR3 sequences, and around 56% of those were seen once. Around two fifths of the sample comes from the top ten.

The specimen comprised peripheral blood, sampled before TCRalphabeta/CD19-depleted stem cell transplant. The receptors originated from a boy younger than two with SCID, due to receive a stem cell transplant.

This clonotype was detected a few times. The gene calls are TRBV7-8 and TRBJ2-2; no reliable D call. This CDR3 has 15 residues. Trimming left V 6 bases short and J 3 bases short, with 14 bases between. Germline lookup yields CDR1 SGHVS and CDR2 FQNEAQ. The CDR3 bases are TGTGCCAGCAGAAAAAGGGAAACGGACACCGGGGAGCTGTTTTTT. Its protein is CASRKRETDTGELFF. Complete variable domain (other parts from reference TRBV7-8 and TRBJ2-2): GAGVSQSPRYKVAKRGQDVALRCDPISGHVSLFWYQQALGQGPEFLTYFQNEAQLDKSGLPSDRFFAERPEGSVSTLKIQRTQQEDSAVYLCASRKRETDTGELFFGEGSRLTVL.

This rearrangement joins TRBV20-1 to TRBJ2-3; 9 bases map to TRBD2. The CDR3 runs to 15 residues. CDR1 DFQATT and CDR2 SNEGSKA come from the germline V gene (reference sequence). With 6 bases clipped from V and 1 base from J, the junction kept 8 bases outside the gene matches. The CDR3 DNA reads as TGCAGTGCCGGGGTAGCTAGCGGGGGCACAGATACGCAGTATTTT. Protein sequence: CSAGVASGGTDTQYF.

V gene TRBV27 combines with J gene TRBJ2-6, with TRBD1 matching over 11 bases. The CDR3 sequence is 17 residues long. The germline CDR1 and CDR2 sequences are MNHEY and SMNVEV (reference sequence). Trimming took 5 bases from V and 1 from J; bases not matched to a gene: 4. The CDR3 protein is CASSPDRGLSGANVLTF. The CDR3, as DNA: TGTGCCAGCAGTCCGGACAGGGGGCTGTCTGGGGCCAACGTCCTGACTTTC. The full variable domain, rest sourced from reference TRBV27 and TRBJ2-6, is EAQVTQNPRYLITVTGKKLTVTCSQNMNHEYMSWYRQDPGLGLRQIYYSMNVEVTDKGDVPEGYKVSRKEKRNFPLILESPSPNQTSLYFCASSPDRGLSGANVLTFGAGSRLTVL.

Here the CDR3 DNA reads TGCGCCAGCAGCTTGAATAGGGGACAGGGGAACACCGGGGAGCTGTTTTTT. Its protein product is CASSLNRGQGNTGELFF. The rearrangement uses TRBV5-1 and TRBJ2-2, with 9 nucleotides matching TRBD1. Germline V CDR1 and CDR2: SGHRS, YFSETQ. The CDR3 is 17 amino acids. J gave up 1 base and V 1 base, and 5 bases lay outside the gene matches. The whole variable domain, filled in from reference TRBV5-1 and TRBJ2-2, reads KAGVTQTPRYLIKTRGQQVTLSCSPISGHRSVSWYQQTPGQGLQFLFEYFSETQRNKGNFPGRFSGRQFSNSRSEMNVSTLELGDSALYLCASSLNRGQGNTGELFFGEGSRLTVL.

CDR3 sequence reads: CASSSRPKGTSRLYEQYF. DNA of the CDR3: TGCGCCAGCAGCTCTCGACCAAAAGGGACTAGCAGGCTCTACGAGCAGTACTTC. V usage is TRBV5-1 and J usage is TRBJ2-7; 9 bases agree with TRBD2. J lost 3 bases, V lost 3 bases, and 16 bases had no gene match. Germline V gives CDR1 SGHRS, CDR2 YFSETQ. The CDR3 contains 18 residues. Based on the CDR3 plus reference TRBV5-1 and TRBJ2-7, the full variable domain is KAGVTQTPRYLIKTRGQQVTLSCSPISGHRSVSWYQQTPGQGLQFLFEYFSETQRNKGNFPGRFSGRQFSNSRSEMNVSTLELGDSALYLCASSSRPKGTSRLYEQYFGPGTRLTVT.

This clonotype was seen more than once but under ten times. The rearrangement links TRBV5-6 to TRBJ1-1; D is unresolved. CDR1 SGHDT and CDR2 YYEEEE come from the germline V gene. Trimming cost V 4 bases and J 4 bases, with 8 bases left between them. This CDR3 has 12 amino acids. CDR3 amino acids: CASSRISTEAFF. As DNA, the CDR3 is TGTGCCAGCAGCCGGATTAGCACTGAAGCTTTCTTT.

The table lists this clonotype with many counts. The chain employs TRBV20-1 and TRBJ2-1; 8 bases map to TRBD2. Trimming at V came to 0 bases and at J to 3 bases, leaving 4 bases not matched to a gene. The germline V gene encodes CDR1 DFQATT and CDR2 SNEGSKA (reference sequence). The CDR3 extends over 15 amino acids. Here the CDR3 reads CSARDLTSDYNEQFF. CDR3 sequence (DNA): TGCAGTGCTAGAGATTTGACTAGCGACTACAATGAGCAGTTCTTC.

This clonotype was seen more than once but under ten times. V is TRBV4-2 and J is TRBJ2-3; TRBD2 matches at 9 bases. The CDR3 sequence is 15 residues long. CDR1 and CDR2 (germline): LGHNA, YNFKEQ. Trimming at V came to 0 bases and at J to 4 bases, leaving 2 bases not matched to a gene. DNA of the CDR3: TGTGCCAGCAGCCAAGAGCGGGGGGGCCCAGATACGCAGTATTTT. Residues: CASSQERGGPDTQYF.

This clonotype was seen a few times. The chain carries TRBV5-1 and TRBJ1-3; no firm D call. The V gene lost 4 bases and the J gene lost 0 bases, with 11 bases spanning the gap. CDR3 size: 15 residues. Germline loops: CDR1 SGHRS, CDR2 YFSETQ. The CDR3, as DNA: TGCGCCAGCAGCCCAGACGGCCACTCTGGAAACACCATATATTTT. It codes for CASSPDGHSGNTIYF.